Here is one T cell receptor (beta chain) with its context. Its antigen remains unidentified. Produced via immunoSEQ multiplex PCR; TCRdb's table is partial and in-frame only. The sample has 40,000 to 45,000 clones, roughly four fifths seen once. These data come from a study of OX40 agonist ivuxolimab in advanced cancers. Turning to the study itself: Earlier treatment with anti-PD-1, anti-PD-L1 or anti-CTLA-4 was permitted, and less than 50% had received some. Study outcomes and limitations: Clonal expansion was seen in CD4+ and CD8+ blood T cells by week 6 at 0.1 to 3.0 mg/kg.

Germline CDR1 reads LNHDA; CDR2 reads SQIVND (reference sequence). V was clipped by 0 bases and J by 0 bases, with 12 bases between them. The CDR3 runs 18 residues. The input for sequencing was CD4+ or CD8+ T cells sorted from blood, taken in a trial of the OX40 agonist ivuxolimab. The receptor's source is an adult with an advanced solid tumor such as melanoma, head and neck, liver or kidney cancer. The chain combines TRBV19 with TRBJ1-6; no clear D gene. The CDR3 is CASSIEGPLPSYNSPLHF. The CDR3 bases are TGTGCCAGTAGTATAGAGGGTCCGCTACCCTCCTATAATTCACCCCTCCACTTT.